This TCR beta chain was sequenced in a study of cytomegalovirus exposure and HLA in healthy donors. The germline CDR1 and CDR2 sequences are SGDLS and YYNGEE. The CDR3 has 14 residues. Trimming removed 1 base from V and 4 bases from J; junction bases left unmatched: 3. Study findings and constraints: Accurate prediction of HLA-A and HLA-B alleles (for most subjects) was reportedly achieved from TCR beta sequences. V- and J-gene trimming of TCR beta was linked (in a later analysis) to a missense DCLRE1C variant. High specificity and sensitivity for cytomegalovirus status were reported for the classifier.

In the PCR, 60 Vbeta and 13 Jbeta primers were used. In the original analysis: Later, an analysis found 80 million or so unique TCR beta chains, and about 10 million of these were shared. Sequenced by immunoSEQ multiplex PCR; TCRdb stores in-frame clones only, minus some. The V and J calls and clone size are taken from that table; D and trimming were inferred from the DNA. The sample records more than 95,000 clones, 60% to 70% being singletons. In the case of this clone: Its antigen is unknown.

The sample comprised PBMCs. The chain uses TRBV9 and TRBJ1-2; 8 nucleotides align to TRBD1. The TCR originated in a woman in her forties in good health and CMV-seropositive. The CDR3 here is CASSVTGQGYGYTF. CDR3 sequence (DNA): TGTGCCAGCAGCGTAACTGGACAGGGCTATGGCTACACCTTC.